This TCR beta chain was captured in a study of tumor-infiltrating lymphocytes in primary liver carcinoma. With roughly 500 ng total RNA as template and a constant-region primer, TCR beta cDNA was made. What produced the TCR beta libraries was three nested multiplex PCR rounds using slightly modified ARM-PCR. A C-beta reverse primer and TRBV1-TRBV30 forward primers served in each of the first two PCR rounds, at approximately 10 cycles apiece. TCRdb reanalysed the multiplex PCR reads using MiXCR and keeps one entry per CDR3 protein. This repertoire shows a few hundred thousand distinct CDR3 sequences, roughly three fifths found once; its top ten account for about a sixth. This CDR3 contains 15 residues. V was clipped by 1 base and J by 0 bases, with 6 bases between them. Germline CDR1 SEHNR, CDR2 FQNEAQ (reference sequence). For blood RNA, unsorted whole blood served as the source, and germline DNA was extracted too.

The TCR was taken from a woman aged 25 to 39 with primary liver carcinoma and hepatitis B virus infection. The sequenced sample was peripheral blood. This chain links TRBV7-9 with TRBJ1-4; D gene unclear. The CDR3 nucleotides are TGTGCCAGCAGCTTAGGAGAATCAACTAATGAAAAACTGTTTTTT. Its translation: CASSLGESTNEKLFF.